Listed below are T cell receptor beta chains from one sample, sequenced in a study of blood T cell repertoires in COVID-19. Repertoires were generated with immunoSEQ multiplex PCR, while TCRdb's copy carries only in-frame clones and drops some. Here the sample spans about 99,000 clones, less than 85% being singletons. The specimen was peripheral blood. These receptor sequences come from a woman aged 80 or over with active or convalescent COVID-19. CDR3s include the opening cysteine and the closing phenylalanine or tryptophan. The order of the fields is J gene, clone size, V gene, CDR3 protein. Some rows mark clone size as missing; the rest say once, few, many or name a class of expanded clone.

j_call: TRBJ1-1
clone_size: NA
v_call: TRBV6-5
cdr3_aa: CASSYSGQMNTEAFF

j_call: TRBJ1-2
clone_size: NA
v_call: TRBV7-8
cdr3_aa: CASSLGQIRYGYTF

j_call: TRBJ1-4
clone_size: NA
v_call: TRBV19
cdr3_aa: CASSVTGGNEKLFF

j_call: TRBJ1-3
clone_size: few
v_call: TRBV6-6
cdr3_aa: CASTLGVSGNTIYF

j_call: TRBJ1-5
clone_size: NA
v_call: TRBV2
cdr3_aa: CASSDRSPRVSNQPQHF

j_call: TRBJ1-2
clone_size: NA
v_call: TRBV6-5
cdr3_aa: CASSQTGGYGYTF

j_call: TRBJ2-5
clone_size: NA
v_call: TRBV10-3
cdr3_aa: CAISAASGRGETQYF

j_call: TRBJ1-1
clone_size: once
v_call: TRBV10-2
cdr3_aa: CAGWTGAWNTEAFF

j_call: TRBJ2-3
clone_size: NA
v_call: TRBV9
cdr3_aa: CASSAQAPSTDTQYF

j_call: TRBJ1-6
clone_size: NA
v_call: TRBV7-9
cdr3_aa: CASSQDTGWNSPLHF

j_call: TRBJ2-7
clone_size: NA
v_call: TRBV25-1
cdr3_aa: CASSDGLDYEQYF

j_call: TRBJ2-1
clone_size: NA
v_call: TRBV29-1
cdr3_aa: CSVEGLSGRVYNEQFF

j_call: TRBJ2-5
clone_size: NA
v_call: TRBV7-2
cdr3_aa: CASSSPHGGPKETQYF

j_call: TRBJ2-6
clone_size: NA
v_call: TRBV7-3
cdr3_aa: CASSPGGPGANVLTF

j_call: TRBJ2-7
clone_size: NA
v_call: TRBV5-6
cdr3_aa: CASSLRISGIPYEQYF

j_call: TRBJ1-4
clone_size: NA
v_call: TRBV6-5
cdr3_aa: CATSGGASNEKLFF

j_call: TRBJ2-7
clone_size: NA
v_call: TRBV6-5
cdr3_aa: CASSYSTQGLYEQYF

j_call: TRBJ1-1
clone_size: NA
v_call: TRBV6-2/TRBV6-3
cdr3_aa: CASSYSRSTPGAEAFF

j_call: TRBJ2-6
clone_size: NA
v_call: TRBV2
cdr3_aa: CASKGLAGVGPGANVLTF

j_call: TRBJ2-7
clone_size: few
v_call: TRBV27
cdr3_aa: CASSLGPGDEQYF

j_call: TRBJ2-1
clone_size: NA
v_call: TRBV10-3
cdr3_aa: CAISDPISSYNEQFF

j_call: TRBJ1-1
clone_size: NA
v_call: TRBV7-9
cdr3_aa: CASRRPTVNTEAFF

j_call: TRBJ2-4
clone_size: once
v_call: TRBV6-2/TRBV6-3
cdr3_aa: CASSLSPGQGALAKNIQYF

j_call: TRBJ1-1
clone_size: NA
v_call: TRBV28
cdr3_aa: CASSLLRGSDTEAFF

j_call: TRBJ1-1
clone_size: NA
v_call: TRBV6-5
cdr3_aa: CASKVYRGEAFF

j_call: TRBJ1-1
clone_size: NA
v_call: TRBV27
cdr3_aa: CASSLFGTGGMNTEAFF

j_call: TRBJ2-3
clone_size: few
v_call: TRBV7-3
cdr3_aa: CASSLMGRGTDTQYF

j_call: TRBJ1-1
clone_size: NA
v_call: TRBV29-1
cdr3_aa: CSVPDRGMEAFF

j_call: TRBJ2-3
clone_size: NA
v_call: TRBV5-1
cdr3_aa: CASRPWGVGDTQYF

j_call: TRBJ2-2
clone_size: NA
v_call: TRBV5-1
cdr3_aa: CASSHGPGEGGELFF

j_call: TRBJ2-5
clone_size: NA
v_call: TRBV5-1
cdr3_aa: CASSVGPGQGSWDQYF

j_call: TRBJ2-3
clone_size: NA
v_call: TRBV2
cdr3_aa: CASSLGLAASTDTQYF

j_call: TRBJ2-5
clone_size: NA
v_call: TRBV9
cdr3_aa: CASSVDSGQETQYF

j_call: TRBJ1-2
clone_size: NA
v_call: TRBV24-1
cdr3_aa: CATSAPEYGYTF

j_call: TRBJ1-6
clone_size: NA
v_call: TRBV7-8
cdr3_aa: CASSLGQGGSPLHF

j_call: TRBJ1-4
clone_size: NA
v_call: TRBV7-8
cdr3_aa: CASSSDRGREKLFF

j_call: TRBJ2-7
clone_size: NA
v_call: TRBV6-5
cdr3_aa: CASSYHTEATYEQYF

j_call: TRBJ2-7
clone_size: once
v_call: TRBV15
cdr3_aa: CATSRNLAYEQYF

j_call: TRBJ2-7
clone_size: NA
v_call: TRBV2
cdr3_aa: CASSESSGRRYEQYF

j_call: TRBJ2-3
clone_size: NA
v_call: TRBV11-2
cdr3_aa: CASSLARTSGRSDTQYF

j_call: TRBJ2-3
clone_size: NA
v_call: TRBV18
cdr3_aa: CASSPLQGRTDTQYF

j_call: TRBJ2-7
clone_size: NA
v_call: TRBV19
cdr3_aa: CASSILASGLYEQYF

j_call: TRBJ2-1
clone_size: NA
v_call: TRBV19
cdr3_aa: CASRPRVAYNEQFF

j_call: TRBJ1-2
clone_size: NA
v_call: TRBV19
cdr3_aa: CASMGGAYDGYTF

j_call: TRBJ2-1
clone_size: NA
v_call: TRBV11-2
cdr3_aa: CASSFGFSGRVAEQFF

j_call: TRBJ2-2
clone_size: NA
v_call: TRBV12-3/TRBV12-4
cdr3_aa: CASSPSGTGELFF

j_call: TRBJ2-2
clone_size: once
v_call: TRBV4-2
cdr3_aa: CASPPGNTGELFF

j_call: TRBJ2-7
clone_size: NA
v_call: TRBV7-9
cdr3_aa: CASSRPGLAGSYEQYF

j_call: TRBJ2-5
clone_size: NA
v_call: TRBV5-1
cdr3_aa: CASSPGTGQETQYF

j_call: TRBJ2-5
clone_size: NA
v_call: TRBV5-1
cdr3_aa: CASSLRDRTQETQYF

j_call: TRBJ1-2
clone_size: NA
v_call: TRBV28
cdr3_aa: CASTGGGFYGYTF

j_call: TRBJ2-1
clone_size: NA
v_call: TRBV24-1
cdr3_aa: CATSNKAAGEQFF

j_call: TRBJ2-7
clone_size: NA
v_call: TRBV14
cdr3_aa: CASSQMREYEQYF

j_call: TRBJ2-7
clone_size: NA
v_call: TRBV9
cdr3_aa: CASSKIGASYEQYF

j_call: TRBJ2-7
clone_size: NA
v_call: TRBV5-5
cdr3_aa: CASSVGSSYEQYF

j_call: TRBJ2-5
clone_size: NA
v_call: TRBV6-2/TRBV6-3
cdr3_aa: CASSYGRGRGETQYF

j_call: TRBJ2-7
clone_size: once
v_call: TRBV28
cdr3_aa: CASQSPNRGSGEQYF